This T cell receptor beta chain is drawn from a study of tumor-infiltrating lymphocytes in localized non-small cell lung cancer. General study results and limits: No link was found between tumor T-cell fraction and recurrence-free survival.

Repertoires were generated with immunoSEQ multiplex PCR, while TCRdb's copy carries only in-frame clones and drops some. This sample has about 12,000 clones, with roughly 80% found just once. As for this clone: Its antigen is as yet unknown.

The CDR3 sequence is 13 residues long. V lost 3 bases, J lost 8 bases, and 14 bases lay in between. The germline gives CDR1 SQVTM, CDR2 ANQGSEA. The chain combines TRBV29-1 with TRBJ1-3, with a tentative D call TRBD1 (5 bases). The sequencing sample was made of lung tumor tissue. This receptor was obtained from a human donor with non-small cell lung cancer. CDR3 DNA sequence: TGCAGCGTTGATGCGGGACGGGGGGACACCATATATTTT. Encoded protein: CSVDAGRGDTIYF.